What follows is one T cell receptor (beta chain) and its context. This sample was taken from a study of CD8 T cells in Susac syndrome. There are 17 residues in the CDR3. V was cut by 2 bases and J by 0 bases, with 16 bases left in between. Germline-derived CDR1 and CDR2 are LGHDT and YNNKEL (reference sequence). cDNA came from about 0.51 to 1 ug RNA primed by random hexamers. TCRdb re-derived calls from the immunoSEQ multiplex PCR reads in MiXCR, one entry per CDR3 protein. The repertoire has around 150,000 distinct CDR3 sequences, 94% of them found once; the top ten carry 0.09% to 0.1%. The TCR originated in a human donor with multiple sclerosis. The chain is built from TRBV3-1 and TRBJ1-2; D unresolved. The material sequenced was CD4+ T cells from PBMCs. CDR3 loop: CASSQQFVAAANYGYTF. Written as DNA, the CDR3 is TGTGCCAGCAGCCAACAGTTTGTAGCAGCAGCTAACTATGGCTACACCTTC.